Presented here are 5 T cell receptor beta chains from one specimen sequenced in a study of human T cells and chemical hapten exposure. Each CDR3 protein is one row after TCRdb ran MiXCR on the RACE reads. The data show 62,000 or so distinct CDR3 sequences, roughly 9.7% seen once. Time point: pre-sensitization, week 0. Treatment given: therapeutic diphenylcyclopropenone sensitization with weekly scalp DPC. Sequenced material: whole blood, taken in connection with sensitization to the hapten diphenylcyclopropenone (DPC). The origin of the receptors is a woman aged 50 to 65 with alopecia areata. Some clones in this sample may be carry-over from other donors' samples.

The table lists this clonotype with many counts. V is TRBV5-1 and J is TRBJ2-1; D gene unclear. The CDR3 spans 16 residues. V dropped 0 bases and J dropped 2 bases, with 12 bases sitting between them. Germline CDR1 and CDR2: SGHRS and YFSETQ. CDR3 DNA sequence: TGCGCCAGCAGCTTGGGAAGCGCGGATGCCTACAATGAGCAGTTCTTC. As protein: CASSLGSADAYNEQFF.

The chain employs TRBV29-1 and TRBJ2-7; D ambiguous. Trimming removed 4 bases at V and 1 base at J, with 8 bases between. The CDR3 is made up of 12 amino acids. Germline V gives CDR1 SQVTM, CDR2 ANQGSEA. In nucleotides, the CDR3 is TGCAGCGTTGTACAGTCGTCCTACGAGCAGTACTTC. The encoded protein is CSVVQSSYEQYF.

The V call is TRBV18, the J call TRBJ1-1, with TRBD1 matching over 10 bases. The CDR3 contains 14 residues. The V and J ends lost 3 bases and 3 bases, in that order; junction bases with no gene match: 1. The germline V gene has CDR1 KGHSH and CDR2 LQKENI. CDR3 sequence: CASSPDRGYTEAFF. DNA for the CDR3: TGTGCCAGCTCACCGGACAGGGGGTACACTGAAGCTTTCTTT. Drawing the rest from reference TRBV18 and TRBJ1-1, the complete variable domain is NAGVMQNPRHLVRRRGQEARLRCSPMKGHSHVYWYRQLPEEGLKFMVYLQKENIIDESGMPKERFSAEFPKEGPSILRIQQVVRGDSAAYFCASSPDRGYTEAFFGQGTRLTVV.

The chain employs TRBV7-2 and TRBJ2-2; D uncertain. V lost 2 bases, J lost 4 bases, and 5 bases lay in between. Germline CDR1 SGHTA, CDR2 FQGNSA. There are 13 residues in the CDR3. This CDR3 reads CASSLQLTGELFF. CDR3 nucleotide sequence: TGTGCCAGCAGCTTACAACTCACCGGGGAGCTGTTTTTT.

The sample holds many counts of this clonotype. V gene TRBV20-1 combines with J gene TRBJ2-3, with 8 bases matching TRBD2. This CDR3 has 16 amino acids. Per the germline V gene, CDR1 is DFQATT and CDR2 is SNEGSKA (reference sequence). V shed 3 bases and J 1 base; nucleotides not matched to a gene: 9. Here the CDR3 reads CSASDSGGLGTDTQYF. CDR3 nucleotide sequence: TGCAGTGCTAGCGACTCGGGGGGGCTGGGCACAGATACGCAGTATTTT.